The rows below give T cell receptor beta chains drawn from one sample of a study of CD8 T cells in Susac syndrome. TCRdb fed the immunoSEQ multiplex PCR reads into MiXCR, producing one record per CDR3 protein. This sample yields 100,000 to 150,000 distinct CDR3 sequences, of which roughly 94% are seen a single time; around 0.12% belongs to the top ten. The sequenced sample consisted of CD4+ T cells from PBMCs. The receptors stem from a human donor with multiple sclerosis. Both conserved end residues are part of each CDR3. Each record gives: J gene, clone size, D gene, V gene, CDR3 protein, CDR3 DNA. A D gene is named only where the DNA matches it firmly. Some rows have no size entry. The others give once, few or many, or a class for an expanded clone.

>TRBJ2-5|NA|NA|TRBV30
CAWSVQGVETQYF
TGTGCCTGGAGTGTTCAAGGGGTTGAGACCCAGTACTTC
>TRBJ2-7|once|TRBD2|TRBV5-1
CASSRTGLAGDAYEQYF
TGCGCCAGCAGCCGTACGGGACTAGCGGGAGACGCCTACGAGCAGTACTTC
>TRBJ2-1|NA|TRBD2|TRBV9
CASSQTAGARNEQFF
TGTGCCAGCAGCCAGACAGCGGGAGCACGGAATGAGCAGTTCTTC
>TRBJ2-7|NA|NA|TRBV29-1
CSVEKLSNKTFSYEQYF
TGCAGCGTTGAAAAACTCAGCAATAAAACCTTCTCCTACGAGCAGTACTTC
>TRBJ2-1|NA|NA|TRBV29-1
CSVEGQGMSGAYNEQFF
TGCAGCGTTGAAGGACAGGGGATGAGCGGGGCCTACAATGAGCAGTTCTTC
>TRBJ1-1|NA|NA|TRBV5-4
CASTRAGILDTEAFF
TGTGCCAGCACCCGGGCGGGAATTCTCGACACTGAAGCTTTCTTT
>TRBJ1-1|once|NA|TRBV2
CASSPRNTEAFF
TGTGCCAGCAGTCCAAGGAACACTGAAGCTTTCTTT
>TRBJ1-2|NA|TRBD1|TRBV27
CASSPYRGPGYGYTF
TGTGCCAGCAGTCCGTACAGGGGACCAGGTTATGGCTACACCTTC
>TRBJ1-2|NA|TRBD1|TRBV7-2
CASSLAIRGLLGYTF
TGTGCCAGCAGCTTAGCGATTAGGGGGCTCCTTGGCTACACCTTC
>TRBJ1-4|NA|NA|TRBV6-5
CASKCQGCFQLFF
TGTGCCAGCAAGTGTCAGGGTTGTTTTCAACTGTTTTTT
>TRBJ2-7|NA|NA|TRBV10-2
CASSGGGSSYPYEQYF
TGCGCCAGCAGTGGGGGCGGCAGTAGTTACCCCTACGAGCAGTACTTC
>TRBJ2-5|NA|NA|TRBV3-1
CASSQNIVETQYF
TGTGCCAGCAGCCAAAACATCGTAGAGACCCAGTACTTC
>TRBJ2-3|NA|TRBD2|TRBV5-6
CASSWGLAGVGLSTDTQYF
TGTGCCAGCAGTTGGGGACTAGCGGGAGTAGGGTTAAGCACAGATACGCAGTATTTT
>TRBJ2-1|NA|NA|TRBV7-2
CASSLRARPQSHEQFF
TGTGCCAGCAGCTTACGGGCTAGGCCTCAATCCCATGAGCAGTTCTTC
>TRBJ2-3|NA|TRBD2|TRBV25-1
CASSPTSGRVTDTQYF
TGTGCCAGCAGTCCAACTAGCGGGAGGGTCACAGATACGCAGTATTTT
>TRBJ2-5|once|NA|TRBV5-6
CASSFYSQGLGAQYF
TGTGCCAGCAGCTTCTATTCCCAGGGGCTAGGGGCCCAGTACTTC
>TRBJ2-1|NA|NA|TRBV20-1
CSAHNRASSYNEQFF
TGCAGTGCTCACAACAGGGCGAGCTCCTACAATGAGCAGTTCTTC
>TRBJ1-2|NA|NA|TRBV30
CAWGTQGYGYTF
TGTGCCTGGGGGACACAGGGTTATGGCTACACCTTC
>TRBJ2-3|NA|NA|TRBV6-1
CASSEAYRRTSTDTQYF
TGTGCCAGCAGTGAGGCCTACCGCAGAACTAGCACAGATACGCAGTATTTT
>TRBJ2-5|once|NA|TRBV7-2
CASSLRRSKDAETQYF
TGTGCCAGCAGCCTACGGAGAAGCAAAGACGCAGAGACCCAGTACTTC
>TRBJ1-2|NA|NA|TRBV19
CASSIGADYGYTF
TGTGCCAGTAGTATAGGCGCAGACTATGGCTACACCTTC
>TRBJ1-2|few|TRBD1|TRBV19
CASSAGQAYGYTF
TGTGCCAGTAGTGCTGGACAGGCATATGGCTACACCTTC
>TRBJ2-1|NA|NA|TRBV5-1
CASSLGGRDNEQFF
TGCGCCAGCAGCTTGGGGGGCCGGGACAATGAGCAGTTCTTC
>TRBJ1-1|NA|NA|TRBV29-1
CSVETGTEAFF
TGCAGCGTTGAAACAGGGACTGAAGCTTTCTTT
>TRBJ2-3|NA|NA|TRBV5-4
CASSLEPDTQYF
TGTGCCAGCAGCTTGGAGCCCGATACGCAGTATTTT
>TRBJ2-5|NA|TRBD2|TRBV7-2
CASSYSAGEAQYF
TGTGCCAGCAGCTACTCCGCGGGGGAAGCCCAGTACTTC
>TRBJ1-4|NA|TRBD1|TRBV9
CASSVTGGKLFF
TGTGCCAGCAGCGTAACAGGGGGTAAACTGTTTTTT